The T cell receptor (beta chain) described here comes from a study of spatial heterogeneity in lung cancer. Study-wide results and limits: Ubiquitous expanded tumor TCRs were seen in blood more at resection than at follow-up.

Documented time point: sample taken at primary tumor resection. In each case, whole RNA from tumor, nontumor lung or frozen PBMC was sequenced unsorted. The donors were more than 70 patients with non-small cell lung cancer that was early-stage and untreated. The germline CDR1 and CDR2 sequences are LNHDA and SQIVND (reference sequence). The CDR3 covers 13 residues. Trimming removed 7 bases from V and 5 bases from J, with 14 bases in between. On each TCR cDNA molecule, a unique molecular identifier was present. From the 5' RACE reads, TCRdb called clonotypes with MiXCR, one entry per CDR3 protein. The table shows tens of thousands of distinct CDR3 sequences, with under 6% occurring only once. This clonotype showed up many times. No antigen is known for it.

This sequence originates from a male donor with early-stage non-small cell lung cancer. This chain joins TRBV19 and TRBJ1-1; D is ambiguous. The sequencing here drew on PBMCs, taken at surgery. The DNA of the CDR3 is TGTGCCAGTACTTCGAAGCGTGGAACTGAAGCTTTCTTT. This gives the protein CASTSKRGTEAFF.